This TCR beta chain was found in a study of brain T cells in children with intractable seizures. The data were produced by immunoSEQ multiplex PCR, yet TCRdb's version contains in-frame clones alone and is incomplete. The data contain 88,000 or so clones, more than 75% of them singletons. Study results and caveats: Viral specificity was inferred only from CDR3 similarity; HCMV serostatus was unknown. Pre-surgery blood may have been undersampled, hiding some clones.

Surgery cases with the highest brain T cell transcript signatures were chosen for sequencing. Before surgery, patients took at least one anti-epileptic drug. To note about this clone: What it binds is unknown.

The CDR3 sequence is 15 residues long. The V gene lost 4 bases and the J gene lost 0 bases, with 12 bases spanning the gap. From germline, CDR1 is MNHEY and CDR2 SVGAGI. The chain combines TRBV6-5 with TRBJ1-1; perhaps TRBD1 as D (5 bases). The receptor was derived from a girl aged 2 to 9 with Rasmussen encephalitis and intractable seizures. The sample consisted of peripheral blood, taken at surgery. DNA of the CDR3: TGTGCCAGCAGTTCGAGAAAACAGGTGAACACTGAAGCTTTCTTT. Its protein is CASSSRKQVNTEAFF.